Here is one T cell receptor (beta chain) with its context. This record comes from a study of blood T cell repertoires in COVID-19. Sequencing used immunoSEQ multiplex PCR; TCRdb keeps in-frame clones, though not all of them. Of about 200,000 clones listed, 70% to 90% are singletons. The CDR3 covers 16 residues. Germline values: CDR1 MNHEY, CDR2 SVGEGT. The trim removed 0 bases at V and 6 bases at J, leaving 5 bases unmatched. The V and J genes are TRBV6-2 or TRBV6-3 and TRBJ2-3, with 11 bases identical to TRBD2. This clonotype was obtained from a man under 40 who had recovered from COVID-19. The sequencing sample was made of peripheral blood. The CDR3 loop is CASSYSSGGAEDTQYF. DNA for the CDR3: TGTGCCAGCAGTTACTCTAGCGGGGGGGCCGAGGATACGCAGTATTTT.